The rows below give T cell receptor beta chains drawn from one sample of a study of blood T cell repertoires in COVID-19. Assay used: immunoSEQ multiplex PCR; TCRdb lists only in-frame clones, some missing. The sample lists over 200,000 clones; around 83% were seen once. The sequencing input was peripheral blood. Receptors originate from a woman in her 50s with acute or convalescent COVID-19. Each CDR3 is given with its conserved first and last residue. The D gene is left open where the match is weak. Some rows mark clone size as missing; the rest say once, few, many or name a class of expanded clone.

few	TRBJ1-2	NA	TRBV6-5	CASRGANYGYTF	TGTGCCAGCAGAGGGGCTAACTATGGCTACACCTTC
once	TRBJ2-5	TRBD1	TRBV19	CASSLQGTQETQYF	TGTGCCAGTAGTTTACAGGGGACCCAAGAGACCCAGTACTTC
NA	TRBJ1-2	TRBD1	TRBV29-1	CSVEGGQTWDGYTF	TGCAGCGTTGAGGGGGGACAGACATGGGATGGCTACACCTTC
NA	TRBJ2-7	TRBD1	TRBV5-1	CASSIGTGYSYEQYF	TGCGCCAGCAGCATTGGGACAGGGTACTCGTACGAGCAGTACTTC
NA	TRBJ1-2	TRBD1	TRBV6-1	CASSALQGAGGYGYTF	TGTGCCAGCAGTGCTCTACAGGGGGCTGGAGGCTATGGCTACACCTTC
once	TRBJ1-2	NA	TRBV24-1	CATSDSNSPTDGYTF	TGTGCCACCAGTGATTCAAACTCCCCGACAGATGGCTACACCTTC
NA	TRBJ2-7	TRBD2	TRBV30	CAWSGLAVPYEQYF	TGTGCCTGGAGTGGACTAGCGGTTCCCTACGAGCAGTACTTC
NA	TRBJ2-1	TRBD2	TRBV2	CASSEVISGIYNEQFF	TGTGCCAGCAGTGAAGTTATTAGCGGGATCTACAATGAGCAGTTCTTC
NA	TRBJ1-5	NA	TRBV15	CATSRDRTGYSNQPQHF	TGTGCCACCAGCAGAGATCGTACAGGCTATAGCAATCAGCCCCAGCATTTT
NA	TRBJ1-2	NA	TRBV28	CASSSLTGGDRNYGYTF	TGTGCCAGCAGTTCCCTGACGGGGGGGGATAGGAACTATGGCTACACCTTC
NA	TRBJ2-3	NA	TRBV12-3/TRBV12-4	CASSLGLADTQYF	TGTGCCAGCAGTTTAGGACTCGCAGATACGCAGTATTTT
NA	TRBJ2-3	NA	TRBV23-1	CASSQPWRGCLTDTQYF	TGCGCCAGCAGTCAGCCGTGGAGGGGATGCTTGACAGATACGCAGTATTTT
NA	TRBJ1-4	NA	TRBV3-1/TRBV3-2	CASSFYREGSEKLFF	TGTGCCAGCAGCTTCTACAGGGAGGGCAGCGAAAAACTGTTTTTT
NA	TRBJ1-2	TRBD1	TRBV19	CASSPDRGNGYTF	TGTGCCAGTAGCCCGGACAGGGGGAACGGCTACACCTTC
NA	TRBJ1-2	NA	TRBV19	CASRSTIDYGYTF	TGTGCCAGTAGGTCGACAATCGACTATGGCTACACCTTC
NA	TRBJ1-1	NA	TRBV19	CASRWEAGEAFF	TGTGCCAGTAGGTGGGAAGCGGGTGAAGCTTTCTTT
NA	TRBJ2-1	TRBD2	TRBV27	CASTQGLAEGNEQFF	TGTGCCAGTACCCAGGGACTAGCGGAGGGGAATGAGCAGTTCTTC
once	TRBJ1-5	NA	TRBV28	CASSLIWNGRGATQPQHF	TGTGCCAGCAGTTTAATTTGGAATGGACGGGGGGCTACTCAGCCCCAGCATTTT
NA	TRBJ2-6	NA	TRBV25-1	CASSEWSGPGANVLTF	TGTGCCAGCAGTGAATGGTCCGGTCCTGGGGCCAACGTCCTGACTTTC
NA	TRBJ2-5	TRBD2	TRBV5-1	CASSPTSPSSGRLGETQYF	TGCGCCAGCAGCCCCACTAGCCCCTCTAGCGGGAGGTTGGGAGAGACCCAGTACTTC
NA	TRBJ1-1	NA	TRBV20-1	CSALAVPAFF	TGCAGTGCCCTAGCGGTCCCAGCTTTCTTT
NA	TRBJ1-5	NA	TRBV6-5	CASRFRLESNQPQHF	TGTGCCAGCAGATTTCGCCTCGAGAGCAATCAGCCCCAGCATTTT
NA	TRBJ1-2	NA	TRBV19	CASSMPVNYGYTF	TGTGCCAGTAGTATGCCGGTCAACTATGGCTACACCTTC
NA	TRBJ1-6	NA	TRBV28	CASSLSGAQSYNSPLHF	TGTGCCAGCAGTTTAAGCGGGGCCCAATCTTATAATTCACCCCTCCACTTT
NA	TRBJ2-5	TRBD2	TRBV20-1	CSASVVAGDQETQYF	TGCAGTGCTAGTGTCGTTGCGGGAGATCAAGAGACCCAGTACTTC
NA	TRBJ2-1	TRBD2	TRBV19	CASSIGPGTSLSSYNEQFF	TGTGCCAGTAGTATAGGACCCGGGACTAGCCTTAGCTCCTACAATGAGCAGTTCTTC
NA	TRBJ2-2	NA	TRBV25-1	CASSEFGGSNTGELFF	TGTGCCAGCAGTGAATTTGGGGGGTCGAACACCGGGGAGCTGTTTTTT
NA	TRBJ2-1	TRBD2	TRBV28	CASSLIEPRLAGGSYNEQFF	TGTGCCAGCAGTTTAATAGAACCGCGACTAGCGGGTGGCTCCTACAATGAGCAGTTCTTC
NA	TRBJ2-1	TRBD1	TRBV24-1	CATSENPGQGHNEQFF	TGTGCCACCAGTGAGAACCCGGGACAGGGTCACAATGAGCAGTTCTTC
NA	TRBJ2-7	NA	TRBV7-9	CASSRRDSEGREQYF	TGTGCCAGCAGCAGACGGGACTCCGAGGGGAGGGAGCAGTACTTC
once	TRBJ2-1	NA	TRBV30	CAWSYSGGPYNEQFF	TGTGCCTGGAGTTATAGCGGAGGCCCCTACAATGAGCAGTTCTTC